This T cell receptor (beta chain) originates from a study of T-cell reconstitution after alpha-beta-depleted transplantation in children. This clonotype appeared a few times. TCRbeta library preparation incorporated unique molecular identifiers. TCRdb used MiXCR to reprocess the PCR reads, holding one entry per CDR3 protein. In the table there are 380,000 or so distinct CDR3 sequences, about 14% of which are singletons. Sample: PBMCs, taken from the stem cell graft. The sequence came from a human donor who donated a stem cell graft to a child with Fanconi anemia.

The DNA of the CDR3 is TGCAGTGCTAGATGGGTACTTGGAAACACCATATATTTT. Translating gives CSARWVLGNTIYF. This chain links TRBV20-1 with TRBJ1-3, with D unresolved. Looked up from germline, CDR1 is DFQATT and CDR2 is SNEGSKA (reference sequence). V was trimmed by 2 bases and J by 3 bases, leaving 8 bases between them. This CDR3 contains 13 residues.